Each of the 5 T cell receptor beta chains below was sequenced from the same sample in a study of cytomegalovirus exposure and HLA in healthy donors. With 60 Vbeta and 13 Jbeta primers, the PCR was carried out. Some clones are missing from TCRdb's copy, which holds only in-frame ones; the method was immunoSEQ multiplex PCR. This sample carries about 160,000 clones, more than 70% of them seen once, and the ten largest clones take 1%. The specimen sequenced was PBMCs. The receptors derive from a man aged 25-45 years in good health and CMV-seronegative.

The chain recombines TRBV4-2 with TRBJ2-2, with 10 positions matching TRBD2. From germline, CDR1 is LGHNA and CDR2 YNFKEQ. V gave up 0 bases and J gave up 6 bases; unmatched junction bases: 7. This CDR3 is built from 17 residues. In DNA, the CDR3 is TGTGCCAGCAGCCAAGACGGAAGCGGGGGGGGCCCCGGGGAGCTGTTTTTT. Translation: CASSQDGSGGGPGELFF.

CDR3 sequence (DNA): TGCGCCAGCAGCCCAGGACAGGGCGGATGGAACACTGAAGCTTTCTTT. Translated, it gives CASSPGQGGWNTEAFF. The V call is TRBV5-1, the J call TRBJ1-1; 8 bases are shared with TRBD1. Germline CDR1 is SGHRS and CDR2 is YFSETQ. The CDR3 is 16 residues long. V trimming: 4 bases; J trimming: 1 base; junction bases outside the gene matches: 9. Full variable domain (missing parts from reference TRBV5-1 and TRBJ1-1): KAGVTQTPRYLIKTRGQQVTLSCSPISGHRSVSWYQQTPGQGLQFLFEYFSETQRNKGNFPGRFSGRQFSNSRSEMNVSTLELGDSALYLCASSPGQGGWNTEAFFGQGTRLTVV.

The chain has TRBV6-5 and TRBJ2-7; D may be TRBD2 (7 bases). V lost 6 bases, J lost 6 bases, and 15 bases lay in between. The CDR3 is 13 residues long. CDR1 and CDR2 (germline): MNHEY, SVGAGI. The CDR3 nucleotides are TGTGCCAGCAGCCCAAGGCGGGGGCGCGAGCAGTACTTC. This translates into CASSPRRGREQYF.

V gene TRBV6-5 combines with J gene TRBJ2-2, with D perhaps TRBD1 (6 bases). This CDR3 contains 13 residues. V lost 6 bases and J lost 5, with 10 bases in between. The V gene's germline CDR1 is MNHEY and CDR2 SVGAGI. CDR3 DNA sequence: TGTGCCAGCAGCCTACAGGGAACCGGGGAGCTGTTTTTT. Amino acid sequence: CASSLQGTGELFF.

The CDR3 nucleotides are TGTGCCAGCAGCCGTCAACTAGCGGGGTACAATGAGCAGTTCTTC. It is translated as CASSRQLAGYNEQFF. V and J are TRBV4-2 and TRBJ2-1; 10 nucleotides line up with TRBD2. J gave up 4 bases and V 4 bases, and 4 bases lay outside the gene matches. Germline values: CDR1 LGHNA, CDR2 YNFKEQ. This CDR3 spans 15 amino acids.